These 18 T cell receptor beta chains came from one sample sequenced in a study of response to subunit inactivated influenza vaccine (dated by TCRdb to 2016 to 2018). The library was produced with RT-PCR. Sequencing took place on an Illumina HiSeq 2500. TCRdb reanalyzed the raw reads on its own, using fastp at Q25 for trimming and MiXCR for clone calling, and kept in-frame beta chains. Records with the same CDR3 protein are collapsed into one entry carrying the most frequent genes and DNA. The sample table holds almost 600,000 distinct CDR3 sequences, of which around 15% were seen once. 8.5% to 14% of the sample goes to the ten largest clones. The sequences come from PBMCs from blood, collected less than 13 days after vaccination. The receptors derive from a man in his forties or fifties who received an inactivated influenza vaccine. Donor details come from another sample of the same person, matched by shared clones.

This clonotype was observed a few times. The rearrangement uses TRBV6-2 or TRBV6-3 and TRBJ2-2; TRBD2 aligns across 13 bases. J lost 6 bases, V lost 6 bases, and 4 bases had no gene match. The CDR3 extends over 15 amino acids. CDR1 and CDR2 (germline): MNHEY, SVGEGT. The CDR3 nucleotides are TGTGCCAGCAGACTAGCGGGGGGGCCCGCCGGGGAGCTGTTTTTT. Translation: CASRLAGGPAGELFF.

The rearrangement links TRBV18 to TRBJ2-5; possibly TRBD2 for D (6 bases). Germline-derived CDR1 and CDR2 are KGHSH and LQKENI. The CDR3 is 16 amino acids. V lost 1 base, J lost 2 bases, and 14 bases lay in between. The CDR3 loop reads CASSPRLTSSQETQYF. DNA of the CDR3: TGTGCCAGCTCACCACGATTAACTAGCTCTCAAGAGACCCAGTACTTC.

The chain has TRBV5-6 and TRBJ2-2, with 9 bases identical to TRBD2. This CDR3 spans 17 amino acids. The V and J ends lost 0 bases and 6 bases, in that order; junction bases with no gene match: 9. The germline V gene has CDR1 SGHDT and CDR2 YYEEEE. Here the CDR3 DNA reads TGTGCCAGCAGCTTGGCGATGCGGGAGGGCGGCCCCGGGGAGCTGTTTTTT. Its translation: CASSLAMREGGPGELFF.

This clonotype has more than one count but fewer than ten. V usage is TRBV20-1 and J usage is TRBJ2-2; D is unclear. This CDR3 spans 13 amino acids. In germline, CDR1 is DFQATT, CDR2 SNEGSKA (reference sequence). V shed 7 bases and J shed 0 bases, with 9 bases lying between them. The CDR3 DNA follows: TGCAGTGTGTCCTATTCGAACACCGGGGAGCTGTTTTTT. This sequence encodes CSVSYSNTGELFF.

The J gene is TRBJ2-7, the V gene TRBV29-1, with unresolved D. CDR3 size: 13 residues. V was clipped by 2 bases and J by 4 bases, with 12 bases between them. Germline CDR1 is SQVTM and CDR2 is ANQGSEA. The CDR3 here is CSVEHQAGYEQYF. The CDR3 DNA reads as TGCAGCGTTGAACACCAGGCAGGTTACGAGCAGTACTTC.

This clonotype was seen more than once but under ten times. V usage is TRBV11-1 and J usage is TRBJ2-3; 9 nucleotides match TRBD2. Germline V lookup: CDR1 SGHAT, CDR2 FQDESV (reference sequence). The length of the CDR3 is 19 residues. V was clipped by 5 bases and J by 3 bases; unmatched bases: 18. CDR3 coding DNA: TGTGCCAGCAGCCCCCGTGGGCTAGCGGGAACCTTAAGGACAGATACGCAGTATTTT. It codes for CASSPRGLAGTLRTDTQYF.

This clonotype was found many times. The genes are TRBV9 and TRBJ2-3; TRBD2 might be the D (6 bases). Trimming took 0 bases from V and 0 from J, leaving 8 bases between them. Germline assignment: CDR1 SGDLS and CDR2 YYNGEE. The CDR3 covers 15 residues. The CDR3, as DNA: TGTGCCAGCAGCGTAGGCGGGGTGAGCACAGATACGCAGTATTTT. Translation gives CASSVGGVSTDTQYF.

V and J are TRBV6-2 or TRBV6-3 and TRBJ2-5, with D perhaps TRBD1 (5 bases). The CDR3 is made up of 18 amino acids. The V end lost 5 bases, the J end lost 5 bases, and 27 bases lay between the germline ends. Germline V gene lookup returns CDR1 MNHEY and CDR2 SVGEGT. CDR3 nucleotide sequence: TGTGCCAGCAGTCACCCTAGGGGTAGTTGGTTGTCTGGCGAGACCCAGTACTTC. Amino acid sequence: CASSHPRGSWLSGETQYF.

The CDR3 bases are TGTGCCAGTAGTATGACAGGGGAATACGAGCAGTACTTC. Its protein is CASSMTGEYEQYF. The chain employs TRBV19 and TRBJ2-7; the match to TRBD1 covers 8 bases. V dropped 3 bases and J dropped 4; count of bases not matched to a gene: 2. The CDR3 covers 13 residues. The germline V gene has CDR1 LNHDA and CDR2 SQIVND (reference sequence).

The V and J genes are TRBV11-1 and TRBJ2-1; D is perhaps TRBD2 (6 bases). CDR1 and CDR2 from the germline V gene are SGHAT and FQDESV (reference sequence). The V end was cut by 7 bases, the J end by 1 base, with 23 bases between. This CDR3 comprises 18 residues. The CDR3, as DNA: TGTGCCAGCATCACGCTCGAGGGACTCCGTTCTTCCTACAATGAGCAGTTCTTC. This codes for CASITLEGLRSSYNEQFF.

This clonotype was counted many times. The V gene is TRBV5-1, the J gene TRBJ1-1; D is unclear. Germline lookup yields CDR1 SGHRS and CDR2 YFSETQ. The CDR3 totals 13 residues. The V gene lost 3 bases and the J gene lost 0 bases, with 6 bases spanning the gap. DNA for the CDR3: TGCGCCAGCAGCTCTTACATGAACACTGAAGCTTTCTTT. It is translated as CASSSYMNTEAFF.

The chain uses TRBV6-1 and TRBJ1-5; 8 bases are shared with TRBD1. The CDR3 totals 14 residues. V shed 6 bases, J shed 5 bases, and the junction held 6 bases outside the gene matches. CDR1 MNHNS and CDR2 SASEGT come from the germline V gene. This CDR3 reads CASSRTGGHQPQHF. The CDR3 region has the DNA TGTGCCAGCAGCCGCACAGGGGGTCATCAGCCCCAGCATTTT.

In this sample, this clonotype turned up a few times. The chain is built from TRBV5-1 and TRBJ2-3; D gene uncertain. The CDR3 loop spans 15 amino acids. V shed 2 bases and J shed 2 bases, with 12 bases lying between them. Germline-derived CDR1 and CDR2 are SGHRS and YFSETQ. The CDR3 reads CASSFTERNTDTQYF. The CDR3 nucleotides are TGCGCCAGCAGCTTTACGGAGAGAAACACAGATACGCAGTATTTT. The variable domain in full, with the rest retrieved from reference TRBV5-1 and TRBJ2-3, is KAGVTQTPRYLIKTRGQQVTLSCSPISGHRSVSWYQQTPGQGLQFLFEYFSETQRNKGNFPGRFSGRQFSNSRSEMNVSTLELGDSALYLCASSFTERNTDTQYFGPGTRLTVL.

This chain uses TRBV20-1 with TRBJ2-7, with a tentative D call TRBD1 (5 bases). Germline V lookup: CDR1 DFQATT, CDR2 SNEGSKA (reference sequence). The V end lost 3 bases, the J end lost 5 bases, and 5 bases lay between the germline ends. CDR3 length equals 10 residues. CDR3 coding DNA: TGCAGTGCTAGGACAGACGAGCAGTACTTC. Protein sequence: CSARTDEQYF.

This clonotype appeared many times. The chain carries TRBV12-3 or TRBV12-4 and TRBJ2-7; D is undetermined. This CDR3 spans 12 amino acids. V dropped 3 bases and J dropped 4 bases, with 7 bases sitting between them. This CDR3 reads CASSFKPYEQYF. The CDR3 coding sequence is TGTGCCAGCAGTTTTAAGCCATACGAGCAGTACTTC.

This clonotype occurred many times. V is TRBV11-2 and J is TRBJ1-2; TRBD1 is a possible D gene (5 bases). Trimming removed 0 bases at V and 5 bases at J, with 7 bases between. The germline CDR1 and CDR2 sequences are SGHAT and FQNNGV. There are 13 residues in the CDR3. The CDR3 sequence: CASSLDDSYGYTF. Written as DNA, the CDR3 is TGTGCCAGCAGCTTAGATGACAGTTATGGCTACACCTTC.

This clonotype was picked up a small number of times. The V gene is TRBV7-2, the J gene TRBJ2-3; 8 nucleotides line up with TRBD2. This CDR3 is built from 17 residues. V lost 3 bases, J lost 0 bases, and 8 bases stayed unmatched. CDR1 and CDR2 from the germline V gene are SGHTA and FQGNSA. The CDR3: CASSFGGGGPSTDTQYF. The CDR3 bases are TGTGCCAGCAGCTTCGGGGGGGGCGGCCCTAGCACAGATACGCAGTATTTT.

This chain uses TRBV7-2 with TRBJ2-2, with TRBD1 matching 9 bases. V lost 2 bases to trimming and J lost 5 bases; unmatched junction nucleotides: 9. The CDR3 totals 17 residues. CDR1 is SGHTA and CDR2 is FQGNSA in the germline V gene. Here the CDR3 reads CASSLFSWTGETGELFF. The DNA of the CDR3 is TGTGCCAGCAGCTTATTCTCCTGGACAGGGGAAACCGGGGAGCTGTTTTTT.